This TCR beta chain was sequenced for a study of T cell repertoires in cytomegalovirus infection. The overall study: Researchers turned to recently identified HLA-C-restricted CMV epitopes as well as well-studied HLA-B-restricted ones.

This clonotype has a count of ten or more. The antigen is undetermined. Each CDR3 protein is one row after TCRdb ran MiXCR on the reads. Of hundreds of thousands of distinct CDR3 sequences detected, 25% to 30% appear once; the ten largest clones hold over 15%. The ends lost 2 bases at V and 4 bases at J; junction bases unmatched: 6. CDR3 size: 15 residues. Germline CDR1 SGHVS, CDR2 FQNEAQ. This sequence originates from a human donor in good health (CMV status not recorded). Some clones in this sample may be carry-over from other donors' samples. This rearrangement joins TRBV7-8 to TRBJ2-7; 9 bases agree with TRBD1. Sample: cultured PBMCs, taken from culture after CMV antigen stimulation. As DNA, the CDR3 is TGTGCCAGCAGCTTAACGGACAGGGGAAGTTACGAGCAGTACTTC. Its translation is CASSLTDRGSYEQYF. Looking up the rest from reference TRBV7-8 and TRBJ2-7 gives the full variable domain: GAGVSQSPRYKVAKRGQDVALRCDPISGHVSLFWYQQALGQGPEFLTYFQNEAQLDKSGLPSDRFFAERPEGSVSTLKIQRTQQEDSAVYLCASSLTDRGSYEQYFGPGTRLTVT.